These 4 T cell receptor beta chains were all obtained from the same sample, sequenced in a study of CD8+CD57+ T cells in acquired aplastic anemia. Those patients picked for sequencing had displayed CD8+CD57+ cell expansion on flow cytometry. Profiling of TCR beta VDJ combinations and CDR3 sequences used genomic DNA as template. TCRdb redid the calling of the reads with MiXCR, one entry per CDR3 protein. The sample holds approximately 150,000 distinct CDR3 sequences, about two thirds seen once. Sequenced: sorted CD4+, CD8+, or CD8+CD57+ T cells (not recorded which) from PBMCs. These receptors all come from a human donor with aplastic anemia.

This clonotype was seen a handful of times. The CDR3 nucleotides are TGCAGTGCTACACCCCTCTACGAGCAGTACTTC. This translates into CSATPLYEQYF. The V and J genes are TRBV20-1 and TRBJ2-7; D not certain. The CDR3 totals 11 residues. V shed 4 bases and J shed 3 bases, with 7 bases lying between them. Germline CDR1 is DFQATT and CDR2 is SNEGSKA (reference sequence).

The rearrangement links TRBV19 to TRBJ1-5; D unclear. The CDR3 loop spans 16 amino acids. The germline V gene encodes CDR1 LNHDA and CDR2 SQIVND (reference sequence). V was trimmed by 1 base and J by 1 base, leaving 11 bases between them. The CDR3 DNA follows: TGTGCCAGTAGTATAGGTTACAGTTTAAGCAATCAGCCCCAGCATTTT. Its translation: CASSIGYSLSNQPQHF.

This clonotype was seen only a few times. An end of the junction does not agree with germline; a read error may underlie this. The rearrangement uses TRBV20-1 and TRBJ1-5; TRBD1 might be the D (5 bases). The length of the CDR3 is 13 residues. CDR1 and CDR2 from the germline V gene are DFQATT and SNEGSKA (reference sequence). The CDR3 sequence is CSAKQDTVQPQHF. Written as DNA, the CDR3 is TGCAGCGCTAAGCAGGACACGGTACAGCCCCAGCATTTT.

The chain recombines TRBV25-1 with TRBJ1-4; D gene uncertain. The CDR3 has 17 residues. CDR1 is MGHDK, CDR2 SYGVNS, per germline. Trimming took 7 bases from V and 2 from J, leaving 20 bases between them. This CDR3 reads CASTRSATPSTNEKLFF. In nucleotides, the CDR3 is TGTGCCAGCACCCGGTCGGCAACTCCATCCACTAATGAAAAACTGTTTTTT.